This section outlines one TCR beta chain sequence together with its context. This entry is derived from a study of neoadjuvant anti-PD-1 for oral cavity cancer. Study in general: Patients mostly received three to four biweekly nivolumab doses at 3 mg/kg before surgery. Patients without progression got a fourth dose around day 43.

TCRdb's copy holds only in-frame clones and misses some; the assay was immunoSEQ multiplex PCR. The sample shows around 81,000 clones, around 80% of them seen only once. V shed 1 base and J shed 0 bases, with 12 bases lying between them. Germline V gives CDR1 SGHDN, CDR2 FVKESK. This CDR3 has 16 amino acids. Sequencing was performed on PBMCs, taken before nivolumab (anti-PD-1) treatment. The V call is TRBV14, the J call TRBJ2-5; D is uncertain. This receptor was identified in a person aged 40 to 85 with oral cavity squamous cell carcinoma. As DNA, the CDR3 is TGTGCCAGCAGCCAAGTAGGTTGGACGGACCAAGAGACCCAGTACTTC. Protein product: CASSQVGWTDQETQYF.